Listed below are T cell receptor beta chains from one sample, sequenced in a study of CD8 T cells in ankylosing spondylitis. TCRdb reanalysed the 5' RACE reads using MiXCR and keeps one entry per CDR3 protein. The data contain roughly 160,000 distinct CDR3 sequences, roughly 11% of them singletons. Input material: blood, either unsorted or a sorted T cell fraction (not recorded which). The receptors derive from a male donor with ankylosing spondylitis or in good health (not recorded which). Each CDR3 is given with its conserved first and last residue. Each record gives: clone size, D gene, V gene, J gene, CDR3 length, CDR3 DNA, CDR3 protein. The D gene is left open where the match is weak. The size entry is marked missing in some rows and otherwise reads once, few, many or a size class.

abundance: few; d_gene: TRBD2; v_gene: TRBV20-1; j_gene: TRBJ2-5; len: 17; CDR3nt: TGCAGTGCCACCGGGGTCTTGGCGGGGGATTACCAAGAGACCCAGTACTTC; CDR3aa: CSATGVLAGDYQETQYF
abundance: .; d_gene: TRBD2; v_gene: TRBV20-1; j_gene: TRBJ2-7; len: 16; CDR3nt: TGCAGTGCTAGAAGGTTCGGGCGGGAGGGCCTCACCGAGCAGTACTTC; CDR3aa: CSARRFGREGLTEQYF
abundance: many; d_gene: TRBD2; v_gene: TRBV25-1; j_gene: TRBJ2-1; len: 18; CDR3nt: TGTGCCAGCAGTGGGGTAGGATTGCGGGAGGGCCAGGGGAATGAGCAGTTCTTC; CDR3aa: CASSGVGLREGQGNEQFF
abundance: .; d_gene: .; v_gene: TRBV20-1; j_gene: TRBJ2-2; len: 12; CDR3nt: TGCAGTGCTAGGTGGGGGAACGGGGAGCTGTTTTTT; CDR3aa: CSARWGNGELFF
abundance: .; d_gene: TRBD2; v_gene: TRBV6-1; j_gene: TRBJ2-5; len: 16; CDR3nt: TGTGCCAGCAGTCAGCGGACTAGCGGGAATCAAGAGACCCAGTACTTC; CDR3aa: CASSQRTSGNQETQYF
abundance: many; d_gene: .; v_gene: TRBV29-1; j_gene: TRBJ1-1; len: 15; CDR3nt: TGCAGCGTTGAAAGGAGGGGGAAGGTTGAGACTGAAGCTTTCTTT; CDR3aa: CSVERRGKVETEAFF
abundance: many; d_gene: .; v_gene: TRBV7-2; j_gene: TRBJ2-3; len: 15; CDR3nt: TGTGCCAGCAGCCGACAGGCGGGGTTCACAGATACGCAGTATTTT; CDR3aa: CASSRQAGFTDTQYF
abundance: many; d_gene: TRBD1; v_gene: TRBV10-3; j_gene: TRBJ2-1; len: 14; CDR3nt: TGTGCCATCAGTGTTGGGCGACAGGGAACTGAGCAGTTCTTC; CDR3aa: CAISVGRQGTEQFF
abundance: .; d_gene: TRBD1; v_gene: TRBV7-9; j_gene: TRBJ1-3; len: 15; CDR3nt: TGTGCCAGCAGCTTTTCGACAGGGACTGGAAACACCATATATTTT; CDR3aa: CASSFSTGTGNTIYF
abundance: .; d_gene: .; v_gene: TRBV3-1; j_gene: TRBJ2-5; len: 15; CDR3nt: TGTGCCAGCAGCCAAGTCCAAGGACTCCAAGAGACCCAGTACTTC; CDR3aa: CASSQVQGLQETQYF
abundance: many; d_gene: .; v_gene: TRBV10-3; j_gene: TRBJ1-2; len: 16; CDR3nt: TGTGCCATCAGTGAGACGCTGCAGGGGTTTCCCTATGGCTACACCTTC; CDR3aa: CAISETLQGFPYGYTF
abundance: many; d_gene: TRBD1; v_gene: TRBV4-1; j_gene: TRBJ1-2; len: 16; CDR3nt: TGCGCCAGCAGCCAAGACCCGACAGGGGGAGTTTTTGGCTACACCTTC; CDR3aa: CASSQDPTGGVFGYTF
abundance: .; d_gene: .; v_gene: TRBV7-9; j_gene: TRBJ2-3; len: 14; CDR3nt: TGTGCCAGCACTCGAGCGGAAGGAACAGATACGCAGTATTTT; CDR3aa: CASTRAEGTDTQYF
abundance: .; d_gene: TRBD1; v_gene: TRBV7-2; j_gene: TRBJ2-1; len: 14; CDR3nt: TGTGCCAGCAGCTTATCGACAGGGGTGCATGAGCAGTTCTTC; CDR3aa: CASSLSTGVHEQFF
abundance: many; d_gene: TRBD2; v_gene: TRBV11-2; j_gene: TRBJ2-1; len: 14; CDR3nt: TGTGCCAGCAGCTTAGGGACTAGAACCAATGAGCAGTTCTTC; CDR3aa: CASSLGTRTNEQFF
abundance: many; d_gene: .; v_gene: TRBV20-1; j_gene: TRBJ2-3; len: 11; CDR3nt: TGCAGTGCTATAGCGACAGATACGCAGTATTTT; CDR3aa: CSAIATDTQYF
abundance: many; d_gene: .; v_gene: TRBV6-1; j_gene: TRBJ2-3; len: 13; CDR3nt: TGTGCCAGCAGTCTTTACGGGGCAGATACGCAGTATTTT; CDR3aa: CASSLYGADTQYF
abundance: many; d_gene: .; v_gene: TRBV5-1; j_gene: TRBJ1-1; len: 14; CDR3nt: TGCGCCAGCAGCTTGGACGACATGCTCACTGAAGCTTTCTTT; CDR3aa: CASSLDDMLTEAFF
abundance: many; d_gene: .; v_gene: TRBV7-6; j_gene: TRBJ2-3; len: 16; CDR3nt: TGTGCCAGCAGCTCCCTCAGGGGGGCCAGCACAGATACGCAGTATTTT; CDR3aa: CASSSLRGASTDTQYF
abundance: many; d_gene: .; v_gene: TRBV10-1; j_gene: TRBJ2-1; len: 11; CDR3nt: TGCGCCAGCAGTGATTCCGGTGAGCAGTTCTTC; CDR3aa: CASSDSGEQFF
abundance: many; d_gene: TRBD2; v_gene: TRBV4-3; j_gene: TRBJ2-3; len: 17; CDR3nt: TGCGCCAGCAGCGGCCGGGCGAGCGGGGGAATCACAGATACGCAGTATTTT; CDR3aa: CASSGRASGGITDTQYF
abundance: few; d_gene: TRBD2; v_gene: TRBV5-4; j_gene: TRBJ2-5; len: 16; CDR3nt: TGTGCCAGCAGCTCTCTAGCGGGAGGGCGCCAAGAGACCCAGTACTTC; CDR3aa: CASSSLAGGRQETQYF
abundance: many; d_gene: .; v_gene: TRBV6-5; j_gene: TRBJ1-3; len: 14; CDR3nt: TGTGCCAGCAGTTACCGGCAGGGTGGAAACACCATATATTTT; CDR3aa: CASSYRQGGNTIYF
abundance: .; d_gene: .; v_gene: TRBV30; j_gene: TRBJ2-3; len: 12; CDR3nt: TGTGCCTGGAGTGTACGAGGTGATACGCAGTATTTT; CDR3aa: CAWSVRGDTQYF
abundance: few; d_gene: .; v_gene: TRBV7-2; j_gene: TRBJ1-3; len: 14; CDR3nt: TGTGCCAGCAGCCCGGGTATTCCTGGAAACACCATATATTTT; CDR3aa: CASSPGIPGNTIYF
abundance: .; d_gene: .; v_gene: TRBV2; j_gene: TRBJ1-5; len: 15; CDR3nt: TGTGCCAGCAGTGTCGGAGCCGCGAGCAATCAGCCCCAGCATTTT; CDR3aa: CASSVGAASNQPQHF
abundance: few; d_gene: TRBD2; v_gene: TRBV4-3; j_gene: TRBJ2-5; len: 16; CDR3nt: TGCGCCAGCAGCCCGGGACTAGCGGGGCTCCCGGAGACCCAGTACTTC; CDR3aa: CASSPGLAGLPETQYF
abundance: few; d_gene: .; v_gene: TRBV6-1; j_gene: TRBJ1-1; len: 13; CDR3nt: TGTGCCAGCAGTGACACAATCGGCACTGAAGCTTTCTTT; CDR3aa: CASSDTIGTEAFF
abundance: many; d_gene: .; v_gene: TRBV9; j_gene: TRBJ1-1; len: 13; CDR3nt: TGTGCCAGCAGCGTAGCAGGGACGGATGAAGCTTTCTTT; CDR3aa: CASSVAGTDEAFF
abundance: many; d_gene: .; v_gene: TRBV20-1; j_gene: TRBJ2-5; len: 13; CDR3nt: TGCAGTGCTCCCAGGTCGGGCTATGAGACCCAGTACTTC; CDR3aa: CSAPRSGYETQYF
abundance: .; d_gene: TRBD1; v_gene: TRBV9; j_gene: TRBJ1-1; len: 13; CDR3nt: TGTGCCAGCAGCTCCGGACAGGGCACTGAAGCTTTCTTT; CDR3aa: CASSSGQGTEAFF
abundance: many; d_gene: .; v_gene: TRBV20-1; j_gene: TRBJ2-6; len: 16; CDR3nt: TGCAGTGCTCTGACAGACCACCTCTCTGGGGCCAACGTCCTGACTTTC; CDR3aa: CSALTDHLSGANVLTF
abundance: many; d_gene: .; v_gene: TRBV4-3; j_gene: TRBJ2-5; len: 15; CDR3nt: TGCGCCAGCAGCCAAGATCACACTGCCCAAGAGACCCAGTACTTC; CDR3aa: CASSQDHTAQETQYF
abundance: many; d_gene: .; v_gene: TRBV30; j_gene: TRBJ1-3; len: 16; CDR3nt: TGTGCCTGGAGTGTACAGAGGCAGACGCATGGAAACACCATATATTTT; CDR3aa: CAWSVQRQTHGNTIYF
abundance: many; d_gene: TRBD1; v_gene: TRBV5-1; j_gene: TRBJ2-7; len: 14; CDR3nt: TGCGCCAGCAGCCCACAGGGGAAGGGCTACGAGCAGTACTTC; CDR3aa: CASSPQGKGYEQYF
abundance: many; d_gene: .; v_gene: TRBV29-1; j_gene: TRBJ2-2; len: 14; CDR3nt: TGCAGCGTTGAAGATATGGGGGGCACCGGGGAGCTGTTTTTT; CDR3aa: CSVEDMGGTGELFF
abundance: many; d_gene: .; v_gene: TRBV5-1; j_gene: TRBJ2-7; len: 15; CDR3nt: TGCGCCAGCAGCTTGGACGCGGGCGCGGGCTACGAGCAGTACTTC; CDR3aa: CASSLDAGAGYEQYF
abundance: many; d_gene: .; v_gene: TRBV5-1; j_gene: TRBJ2-7; len: 14; CDR3nt: TGCGCCAGCAGCCCTCGACCCATGGAAAACGAGCAGTACTTC; CDR3aa: CASSPRPMENEQYF
abundance: many; d_gene: .; v_gene: TRBV9; j_gene: TRBJ2-1; len: 14; CDR3nt: TGTGCCAGCAGCGGGCTGGAGAGTTACAATGAGCAGTTCTTC; CDR3aa: CASSGLESYNEQFF
abundance: .; d_gene: .; v_gene: TRBV24-1; j_gene: TRBJ1-2; len: 13; CDR3nt: TGTGCCACCAGTGATTCGGCCCTCGGGGGCTACACCTTC; CDR3aa: CATSDSALGGYTF
abundance: few; d_gene: .; v_gene: TRBV12-3/TRBV12-4; j_gene: TRBJ2-6; len: 13; CDR3nt: TGTGCCAGTCGGGGCCCTGGGGCCAACGTCCTGACTTTC; CDR3aa: CASRGPGANVLTF